These 25 T cell receptor beta chains were sequenced from one sample in a study of OX40 agonist ivuxolimab in advanced cancers. Sequencing was performed with immunoSEQ multiplex PCR; in TCRdb, only in-frame clones are kept and a portion is missing. The sample includes about 59,000 clones, over 70% of them seen just once. Sample: CD4+ or CD8+ T cells sorted from blood, taken in a trial of the OX40 agonist ivuxolimab. The receptors stem from an adult with an advanced solid tumor such as melanoma, head and neck, liver or kidney cancer.

The chain recombines TRBV6-5 with TRBJ2-7; either TRBD1 or TRBD2 may fit D (5 bases each). Germline V CDR1 and CDR2: MNHEY, SVGAGI. Between the trimmed V and J ends, which lost 5 bases and 2 bases, there was a span of 10 bases. The CDR3 extends over 13 amino acids. The CDR3 loop is CASSRDRAYEQYF. CDR3 coding DNA: TGTGCCAGCAGTAGGGACCGGGCCTACGAGCAGTACTTC.

The rearrangement uses TRBV7-2 and TRBJ2-7; weak D call: TRBD1 (6 bases). From germline, CDR1 is SGHTA and CDR2 FQGNSA. V was pared by 2 bases and J by 6 bases, with 14 bases between. The CDR3 length is 14 residues. The CDR3: CASSLNRDKFEQYF. The CDR3 bases are TGTGCCAGCAGCTTAAACAGGGATAAGTTCGAGCAGTACTTC.

The chain is built from TRBV10-3 and TRBJ2-2; D remains ambiguous. Trimming removed 3 bases at V and 7 bases at J, with 6 bases between. There are 12 residues in the CDR3. Per the germline V gene, CDR1 is ENHRY and CDR2 is SYGVKD. This CDR3 is CAISDLGGELFF. The CDR3 DNA reads TGTGCCATCAGTGACTTGGGCGGGGAGCTGTTTTTT.

The chain joins TRBV7-8 to TRBJ2-3, with 11 bases matching TRBD2. With V trimmed by 5 bases and J by 0 bases, 4 bases remained unmatched. Germline V gene sequence: CDR1 SGHVS, CDR2 FQNEAQ. There are 16 residues in the CDR3. The CDR3 DNA follows: TGTGCCAGCAGCGCCAGGACTAGCGGGAGCACAGATACGCAGTATTTT. Translated: CASSARTSGSTDTQYF.

The chain has TRBV2 and TRBJ1-4; TRBD1 is a possible D gene (6 bases). This CDR3 has 15 residues. Trimming cost V 7 bases and J 8 bases, with 20 bases left between them. In germline, CDR1 is SNHLY, CDR2 FYNNEI. The CDR3 nucleotides read TGTGCCAGCAAATTCCAGGGGTTGGTCGGGGAAAAACTGTTTTTT. Translation: CASKFQGLVGEKLFF.

The chain links TRBV7-9 to TRBJ2-2; D call uncertain. The germline V gene has CDR1 SEHNR and CDR2 FQNEAQ (reference sequence). V was trimmed by 1 base and J by 4 bases, leaving 10 bases between them. CDR3 length: 15 residues. Written as DNA, the CDR3 is TGTGCCAGCAGCTTAGGGGCGGCAGGCACCGGGGAGCTGTTTTTT. It codes for CASSLGAAGTGELFF.

V and J are TRBV9 and TRBJ2-3; D is uncertain. Germline CDR1 is SGDLS and CDR2 is YYNGEE. V lost 0 bases to trimming and J lost 3 bases, with 8 bases between them. This CDR3 has 14 residues. The CDR3 DNA follows: TGTGCCAGCAGCGTAGGGGCAGGAACAGATACGCAGTATTTT. Its protein product is CASSVGAGTDTQYF.

The V gene is TRBV5-1, the J gene TRBJ1-3, with D tentatively TRBD1 (6 bases). Looked up from germline, CDR1 is SGHRS and CDR2 is YFSETQ. Between the trimmed V and J ends, which lost 5 bases and 4 bases, there was a span of 19 bases. The CDR3 is 16 amino acids. Here the CDR3 DNA reads TGCGCCAGCAGGCAGAACGCGGGGGCGCCAGGAAACACCATATATTTT. It is translated as CASRQNAGAPGNTIYF.

This chain joins TRBV11-2 and TRBJ1-2; no firm D call. V was pared by 3 bases and J by 7 bases, with 9 bases between. Per the germline V gene, CDR1 is SGHAT and CDR2 is FQNNGV. This CDR3 is built from 12 residues. Here the CDR3 DNA reads TGTGCCAGCAGCTTGAGGAGCGTTGGCTACACCTTC. This encodes CASSLRSVGYTF.

This clone was detected only once. The J gene is TRBJ2-3, the V gene TRBV6-6; D gene uncertain. Trimming removed 6 bases from V and 1 base from J, with 8 bases in between. This CDR3 contains 13 residues. Germline lookup yields CDR1 MNHNY and CDR2 SVGAGI (reference sequence). CDR3 sequence (DNA): TGTGCCAGCAGAGGGCCCGGCACAGATACGCAGTATTTT. It encodes CASRGPGTDTQYF.

The V gene is TRBV10-3, the J gene TRBJ2-7, with D possibly being TRBD1 (5 bases). Germline lookup yields CDR1 ENHRY and CDR2 SYGVKD. V was trimmed by 6 bases and J by 5 bases, leaving 11 bases between them. The CDR3 has 12 amino acids. CDR3 nucleotides: TGTGCCATCAGGGACACCACTGACGAGCAGTACTTC. It translates to CAIRDTTDEQYF.

The chain joins TRBV28 to TRBJ1-6; a possible D gene is TRBD1 (5 bases). Germline V gene sequence: CDR1 MDHEN, CDR2 SYDVKM. The V and J ends lost 3 bases and 6 bases respectively, with 18 bases between them. This CDR3 spans 17 amino acids. CDR3 bases: TGTGCCAGCAGTTTGCAGACCGGCGGGGGTAGTAATTCACCCCTCCACTTT. Its translation is CASSLQTGGGSNSPLHF.

The V and J genes are TRBV2 and TRBJ1-6, with D possibly matching TRBD1 (6 bases). The V gene's germline CDR1 is SNHLY and CDR2 FYNNEI. Trimming cost V 1 base and J 8 bases, with 12 bases left between them. The CDR3 is 15 residues long. The CDR3, as DNA: TGTGCCAGCAGTGAAGGACAGGAGAATTATTCACCCCTCCACTTT. Amino acid sequence: CASSEGQENYSPLHF.

The V and J genes are TRBV27 and TRBJ1-6, with D maybe TRBD1 (5 bases). Between the trimmed V and J ends, which lost 5 bases and 7 bases, there was a span of 15 bases. Germline-derived CDR1 and CDR2 are MNHEY and SMNVEV (reference sequence). The CDR3 covers 15 residues. CDR3: CASSRGGLMNSPLHF. For the CDR3, the DNA is TGTGCCAGCAGTCGCGGGGGATTGATGAATTCACCCCTCCACTTT.

This chain joins TRBV28 and TRBJ1-4, with TRBD1 as a possible D gene (6 bases). The CDR3 totals 15 residues. Germline V gene data show CDR1 as MDHEN and CDR2 as SYDVKM. V lost 4 bases and J lost 8, with 17 bases in between. CDR3 sequence: CASSSPQGRGEKLFF. CDR3 coding DNA: TGTGCCAGCAGTTCCCCACAGGGAAGGGGGGAAAAACTGTTTTTT.

The chain uses TRBV5-1 and TRBJ2-3; the match to TRBD2 covers 7 bases. The CDR3 is 15 residues long. Germline CDR1 and CDR2: SGHRS and YFSETQ. The V and J ends lost 2 bases and 4 bases, in that order; junction bases with no gene match: 7. In DNA, the CDR3 is TGCGCCAGCAGCTTCGGGGGAGCGGGATCAGATACGCAGTATTTT. Encoded protein: CASSFGGAGSDTQYF. The entire variable domain, with the rest obtained from reference TRBV5-1 and TRBJ2-3, is as follows: KAGVTQTPRYLIKTRGQQVTLSCSPISGHRSVSWYQQTPGQGLQFLFEYFSETQRNKGNFPGRFSGRQFSNSRSEMNVSTLELGDSALYLCASSFGGAGSDTQYFGPGTRLTVL.

The CDR3 DNA follows: TGTGCCAGCAGTGGGGGCCTTGGACAGCCGCGGCAGTACTTC. Translation gives CASSGGLGQPRQYF. The chain has TRBV25-1 and TRBJ2-7; D perhaps matches TRBD1 (6 bases). Germline V gene data show CDR1 as MGHDK and CDR2 as SYGVNS. The CDR3 totals 14 residues. V was shortened by 4 bases and J by 9 bases, with 19 bases between the two germline ends.

The chain is built from TRBV7-9 and TRBJ1-3; D gene uncertain. Trimming shortened V by 7 bases and J by 0 bases, and 13 bases separated the two germline ends. This CDR3 spans 15 amino acids. CDR1 and CDR2 (germline): SEHNR, FQNEAQ (reference sequence). CDR3: CASIRGFYSGNTIYF. DNA of the CDR3: TGTGCCAGCATTCGCGGTTTTTACTCTGGAAACACCATATATTTT.

This clone occurred once. The gene calls are TRBV2 and TRBJ1-4, with D tentatively TRBD1 (5 bases). This CDR3 is 13 amino acids long. CDR1 SNHLY and CDR2 FYNNEI come from the germline V gene. Trimming pared 9 bases from V and 1 base from J, leaving 9 bases between. The chain's CDR3 is CARRRGTNEKLFF. CDR3 DNA: TGTGCCAGGAGAAGGGGAACTAATGAAAAACTGTTTTTT.

The rearrangement joins TRBV15 to TRBJ1-4; no clear D. Germline lookup yields CDR1 LNHNV and CDR2 YYDKDF (reference sequence). The germline V and J ends were trimmed by 1 base and 8 bases, with 5 bases remaining between them. This CDR3 contains 12 residues. The CDR3 DNA follows: TGTGCCACCAGCAGAGCCGTCGAAAAACTGTTTTTT. It encodes CATSRAVEKLFF.

Regarding this clone: Compared with germline, one end of the junction differs, possibly owing to a read error. The CDR3, as DNA: TGTGCCAGCAGGGAAGGACAGGGGGTGACCAAAAACATTCAGTACTTC. This gives the protein CASREGQGVTKNIQYF. J is TRBJ2-4 and V is TRBV6-1, with 10 nucleotides matching TRBD1. Germline V gene lookup returns CDR1 MNHNS and CDR2 SASEGT. The CDR3 spans 16 residues.

This chain links TRBV6-5 with TRBJ2-7; 14 nucleotides line up with TRBD2. The junction had 3 bases not matched to a gene; V was cut back by 6 bases and J by 5 bases. The CDR3 has 14 amino acids. Germline lookup yields CDR1 MNHEY and CDR2 SVGAGI. CDR3 coding DNA: TGTGCCAGCAGCAGACTAGCGGGAGGGAACGAGCAGTACTTC. Encoded protein: CASSRLAGGNEQYF.

The chain has TRBV11-2 and TRBJ2-1; TRBD2 aligns across 10 bases. The J segment lost 4 bases and the V segment lost 7 bases, leaving 7 bases of the junction unmatched. This CDR3 region has 15 residues. Germline CDR1 SGHAT, CDR2 FQNNGV. The CDR3 here is CASTPTLAGYNEQFF. The DNA of the CDR3 is TGTGCCAGCACCCCGACACTAGCGGGGTACAATGAGCAGTTCTTC. Variable domain in full (rest from reference TRBV11-2 and TRBJ2-1): EAGVAQSPRYKIIEKRQSVAFWCNPISGHATLYWYQQILGQGPKLLIQFQNNGVVDDSQLPKDRFSAERLKGVDSTLKIQPAKLEDSAVYLCASTPTLAGYNEQFFGPGTRLTVL.

The J gene is TRBJ2-3, the V gene TRBV7-7; D remains unclear. This CDR3 is 13 amino acids long. Trimming cost V 0 bases and J 3 bases, with 4 bases left between them. Germline V gives CDR1 SSHAT, CDR2 FNYEAQ (reference sequence). In nucleotides, the CDR3 is TGTGCCAGCAGCTTAGCGCAAACAGATACGCAGTATTTT. This sequence encodes CASSLAQTDTQYF.

The chain combines TRBV5-5 with TRBJ2-7, with D possibly being TRBD1 or TRBD2 (5 bases each). Deletions cut 0 bases from V and 3 bases from J, with 13 bases between. Germline V lookup: CDR1 SGHKS, CDR2 YYEKEE (reference sequence). This CDR3 contains 15 residues. CDR3 nucleotide sequence: TGTGCCAGCAGCTTGGCCGTGGGGACCTTCTACGAGCAGTACTTC. It is translated as CASSLAVGTFYEQYF.